The 30 T cell receptor beta chains below were found in one sample sequenced in a study of T-cell memory formation after mild COVID-19. TCRdb reprocessed the 5' RACE reads with MiXCR, giving one entry per CDR3 protein. The sample consists of about 210,000 distinct CDR3 sequences, about 11% of them appearing once. The source material was PBMCs or a T cell subset sorted from them (not recorded which). These receptors all come from a man between 18 and 29 years old who had mild COVID-19 (a few samples of this study predate the infection). Cell type and time point are not known.

This clonotype was seen only a few times. The DNA of the CDR3 is TGTGCCAGCATGTTCACCCCAAATAAGCAGTTCTTC. It is translated as CASMFTPNKQFF. V usage is TRBV6-2 or TRBV6-3 and J usage is TRBJ2-1; D unclear. Trimming cost V 7 bases and J 11 bases, with 15 bases left between them. This CDR3 has 12 residues. CDR1 MNHEY and CDR2 SVGEGT come from the germline V gene.

This clonotype showed up just a few times. V usage is TRBV24-1 and J usage is TRBJ2-3, with 9 bases that match TRBD1. The germline gives CDR1 KGHDR, CDR2 SFDVKD. The V gene end was trimmed by 3 bases and the J gene end by 3 bases; junction bases not matched to a gene: 6. The CDR3 has 16 amino acids. The chain's CDR3 is CATSDAGTGLTDTQYF. CDR3 bases: TGTGCCACCAGTGATGCCGGGACAGGGCTAACAGATACGCAGTATTTT.

The rearrangement uses TRBV5-1 and TRBJ1-1; the match to TRBD1 covers 7 bases. V trimming: 3 bases; J trimming: 1 base; junction bases outside the gene matches: 3. This CDR3 is built from 14 residues. Germline V CDR1 and CDR2: SGHRS, YFSETQ. This CDR3 is CASSSDRANTEAFF. As DNA, the CDR3 is TGCGCCAGCAGCTCCGACAGGGCGAACACTGAAGCTTTCTTT. Together with reference TRBV5-1 and TRBJ1-1, the CDR3 gives the full variable domain: KAGVTQTPRYLIKTRGQQVTLSCSPISGHRSVSWYQQTPGQGLQFLFEYFSETQRNKGNFPGRFSGRQFSNSRSEMNVSTLELGDSALYLCASSSDRANTEAFFGQGTRLTVV.

This clonotype was detected a few times. The rearrangement links TRBV27 to TRBJ2-1; weak D call: TRBD1 (5 bases). This CDR3 spans 16 amino acids. Germline-derived CDR1 and CDR2 are MNHEY and SMNVEV (reference sequence). V was shortened by 0 bases and J by 4 bases, with 13 bases between the two germline ends. CDR3 in DNA: TGTGCCAGCAGTTTATCGCCCGGACAAGGATACAATGAGCAGTTCTTC. It is translated as CASSLSPGQGYNEQFF.

This sequence joins TRBV19 and TRBJ1-5; D call uncertain. CDR1 is LNHDA and CDR2 is SQIVND in the germline V gene (reference sequence). Trimming shortened V by 6 bases and J by 6 bases, and 12 bases separated the two germline ends. The length of the CDR3 is 13 residues. CDR3 amino acids: CASSPGMSQPQHF. The CDR3 region has the DNA TGTGCCAGTAGCCCGGGCATGAGTCAGCCCCAGCATTTT.

This clonotype was recorded many times. The V and J genes are TRBV5-1 and TRBJ2-3; 12 nucleotides agree with TRBD2. Germline V lookup: CDR1 SGHRS, CDR2 YFSETQ. The J segment lost 4 bases and the V segment lost 4 bases, leaving 1 base of the junction unmatched. The CDR3 sequence is 14 residues long. The CDR3 protein is CASSRLAGADTQYF. The CDR3 DNA follows: TGCGCCAGCAGCCGACTAGCGGGGGCAGATACGCAGTATTTT.

The chain carries TRBV3-1 and TRBJ2-3; D may be TRBD1 (5 bases). CDR3 length equals 14 residues. CDR1 LGHDT and CDR2 YNNKEL come from the germline V gene (reference sequence). V was shortened by 1 base and J by 3 bases, with 8 bases between the two germline ends. CDR3: CASSQVRTTDTQYF. The CDR3 coding sequence is TGTGCCAGCAGCCAAGTCAGGACAACAGATACGCAGTATTTT.

Only a few counts were recorded for this clonotype. The chain recombines TRBV20-1 with TRBJ2-7, with D possibly TRBD2 on 6 matching bases. V lost 7 bases and J lost 5, with 15 bases in between. Germline assignment: CDR1 DFQATT and CDR2 SNEGSKA (reference sequence). The CDR3 runs 12 residues. The chain's CDR3 is CSVGGFPDEQYV. The CDR3 nucleotides read TGCAGTGTCGGAGGGTTCCCTGACGAGCAGTACGTC.

This clonotype has a handful of counts. The rearrangement uses TRBV20-1 and TRBJ1-2, with 8 bases identical to TRBD1. The CDR3 loop spans 14 amino acids. CDR1 and CDR2 from the germline V gene are DFQATT and SNEGSKA (reference sequence). Germline trimming cut 0 bases from V and 7 bases from J; bases unmatched to any gene: 7. DNA of the CDR3: TGCAGTGCTAGAGATCAGGGACAGGCGGCTGGCTACACCTTC. Encoded protein: CSARDQGQAAGYTF.

Many counts were recorded for this clonotype. The CDR3 DNA follows: TGTGCCAGCAGTCCGTATTCGGGGGGGCCTACGCAGTATTTT. As protein: CASSPYSGGPTQYF. This chain links TRBV5-6 with TRBJ2-3, with 8 bases lining up with TRBD2. CDR1 SGHDT and CDR2 YYEEEE come from the germline V gene. V gave up 5 bases and J gave up 8 bases; unmatched junction bases: 10. This CDR3 is 14 amino acids long. Drawing the rest from reference TRBV5-6 and TRBJ2-3, the complete variable domain is DAGVTQSPTHLIKTRGQQVTLRCSPKSGHDTVSWYQQALGQGPQFIFQYYEEEERQRGNFPDRFSGHQFPNYSSELNVNALLLGDSALYLCASSPYSGGPTQYFGPGTRLTVL.

There are a few counts of this clonotype. The chain combines TRBV2 with TRBJ2-5, with D possibly being TRBD1 (5 bases). The V end lost 7 bases, the J end lost 0 bases, and 6 bases lay between the germline ends. The CDR3 sequence is 12 residues long. Germline V gene sequence: CDR1 SNHLY, CDR2 FYNNEI. The CDR3 sequence: CASTGYQETQYF. The CDR3 DNA sequence: TGTGCCAGCACAGGGTACCAAGAGACCCAGTACTTC.

This clonotype has a count of ten or more. The chain combines TRBV28 with TRBJ2-4, with D tentatively TRBD2 (5 bases). Germline CDR1 is MDHEN and CDR2 is SYDVKM. V gave up 4 bases and J gave up 3 bases, with 16 bases separating them. The CDR3 spans 16 residues. The CDR3 bases are TGTGCCAGCAGTTCGCACACGGACTTTGGCAAAAACATTCAGTACTTC. It encodes CASSSHTDFGKNIQYF.

The chain carries TRBV9 and TRBJ2-1; possibly TRBD1 for D (6 bases). V lost 2 bases and J 1 base, leaving 10 bases between the germline ends. This CDR3 spans 15 amino acids. Germline-derived CDR1 and CDR2 are SGDLS and YYNGEE. The CDR3 region has the DNA TGTGCCAGCAGCGTCCTCGGACAGTCCTACAATGAGCAGTTCTTC. It is translated as CASSVLGQSYNEQFF.

The chain employs TRBV5-1 and TRBJ2-7, with D uncertain. The germline V and J ends were trimmed by 1 base and 2 bases, with 13 bases remaining between them. Germline V gene sequence: CDR1 SGHRS, CDR2 YFSETQ. The CDR3 contains 15 residues. The CDR3 bases are TGCGCCAGCAGCTTGAGGGCGGACGAGGCCTACGAGCAGTACTTC. This translates into CASSLRADEAYEQYF.

The V and J genes are TRBV20-1 and TRBJ2-7; TRBD2 matches at 8 bases. Trimming at V came to 1 base and at J to 3 bases, leaving 8 bases not matched to a gene. Germline-derived CDR1 and CDR2 are DFQATT and SNEGSKA (reference sequence). CDR3 length: 15 residues. This chain's CDR3 is CSARVHSGVNYEQYF. CDR3 coding DNA: TGCAGTGCTAGAGTCCATAGCGGGGTGAACTACGAGCAGTACTTC.

This clonotype was counted a few times. This chain connects TRBV4-3 to TRBJ2-2; 8 positions match TRBD2. This CDR3 region has 17 residues. From germline, CDR1 is LGHNA and CDR2 YSLEER. The junction had 13 bases not matched to a gene; V was cut back by 4 bases and J by 6 bases. The CDR3 sequence: CASSRANSGTAPGELFF. The CDR3 DNA is TGCGCCAGCAGCCGAGCAAATAGCGGGACGGCCCCCGGGGAGCTGTTTTTT.

The sample holds many counts of this clonotype. The chain uses TRBV6-1 and TRBJ2-1, with D possibly called TRBD1 or TRBD2 (6 bases each). V was clipped by 0 bases and J by 10 bases, with 16 bases between them. The CDR3 is 15 amino acids. The germline V gene encodes CDR1 MNHNS and CDR2 SASEGT. CDR3 DNA: TGTGCCAGCAGTGAAGCGGCGGTAGGGGGGAGAGAGCAGTTCTTC. It is translated as CASSEAAVGGREQFF.

This rearrangement joins TRBV5-1 to TRBJ2-5; D is undetermined. V was trimmed by 1 base and J by 3 bases, leaving 13 bases between them. The CDR3 contains 15 residues. Germline V gives CDR1 SGHRS, CDR2 YFSETQ. The CDR3 loop is CASSLIDTKKETQYF. CDR3 DNA sequence: TGCGCCAGCAGCTTGATCGACACCAAGAAAGAGACCCAGTACTTC.

This clonotype was observed a few times. This rearrangement joins TRBV24-1 to TRBJ2-2; 10 positions agree with TRBD2. This CDR3 comprises 15 residues. Germline CDR1 reads KGHDR; CDR2 reads SFDVKD. Trimming took 7 bases from V and 1 from J; bases not matched to a gene: 2. Written as DNA, the CDR3 is TGTGCCACCAGGGGGACTAGCGAGAACACCGGGGAGCTGTTTTTT. It yields the protein CATRGTSENTGELFF.

This clonotype was picked up a small number of times. This chain links TRBV3-1 with TRBJ1-2; unclear D gene. V was clipped by 0 bases and J by 8 bases, with 13 bases between them. The CDR3 extends over 14 amino acids. The germline V gene has CDR1 LGHDT and CDR2 YNNKEL (reference sequence). CDR3 nucleotides: TGTGCCAGCAGCCAAGATTTGGCCCGAGGGGGCTACACCTTC. Protein sequence: CASSQDLARGGYTF. Supplemented by reference TRBV3-1 and TRBJ1-2, the full variable domain reads DTAVSQTPKYLVTQMGNDKSIKCEQNLGHDTMYWYKQDSKKFLKIMFSYNNKELIINETVPNRFSPKSPDKAHLNLHINSLELGDSAVYFCASSQDLARGGYTFGSGTRLTVV.

This clonotype was picked up a small number of times. The chain employs TRBV19 and TRBJ1-5; maybe TRBD1 (6 bases). There are 13 residues in the CDR3. CDR1 and CDR2 from the germline V gene are LNHDA and SQIVND (reference sequence). The V end lost 6 bases, the J end lost 4 bases, and 10 bases lay between the germline ends. This CDR3 is CASSGQLNQPQHF. The CDR3 DNA follows: TGTGCCAGTAGCGGACAGCTAAATCAGCCCCAGCATTTT.

The chain links TRBV18 to TRBJ2-4, with D uncertain. Trimming shortened V by 3 bases and J by 0 bases, and 18 bases separated the two germline ends. The CDR3 consists of 18 residues. From germline, CDR1 is KGHSH and CDR2 LQKENI. CDR3 region: CASSPPHVRLIAKNIQYF. The CDR3 DNA reads as TGTGCCAGCTCACCCCCCCACGTTCGGTTGATAGCCAAAAACATTCAGTACTTC.

This clonotype showed up just a few times. This chain connects TRBV4-3 to TRBJ2-7; D may be TRBD2 (6 bases). This CDR3 contains 14 residues. CDR1 is LGHNA and CDR2 is YSLEER in the germline V gene. Trimming cost V 0 bases and J 6 bases, with 12 bases left between them. CDR3 bases: TGCGCCAGCAGCCAAGACCGACTAGTCCCCGAGCAGTACTTC. Residues: CASSQDRLVPEQYF.

The chain has TRBV19 and TRBJ1-2; no clear D gene. The CDR3 has 13 amino acids. Per germline, CDR1 LNHDA and CDR2 SQIVND (reference sequence). The V end lost 5 bases, the J end lost 8 bases, and 15 bases lay between the germline ends. CDR3 nucleotides: TGTGCCAGTAGTTCCCGGACGTTCAAGGGCTACACCTTC. Translated, it gives CASSSRTFKGYTF.

This clonotype was counted between two and nine times. The CDR3 DNA is TGTGCCAGCAGGGGACTCCACAATCAGCCCCAGCATTTT. Residues: CASRGLHNQPQHF. The gene calls are TRBV28 and TRBJ1-5; TRBD1 is a possible D gene (5 bases). In germline, CDR1 is MDHEN, CDR2 SYDVKM. Trimming removed 6 bases at V and 3 bases at J, with 9 bases between. The CDR3 has 13 residues.

J is TRBJ2-5 and V is TRBV5-1; TRBD2 agrees at 9 bases. In germline, CDR1 is SGHRS, CDR2 YFSETQ. The CDR3 is 15 residues long. V trimming: 4 bases; J trimming: 4 bases; junction bases outside the gene matches: 8. CDR3 protein: CASSVEAGGGETQYF. The CDR3 coding sequence is TGCGCCAGCAGCGTAGAAGCGGGGGGAGGAGAGACCCAGTACTTC.

This clonotype was counted a few times. The V call is TRBV7-2, the J call TRBJ2-7; tentative D call: TRBD2 (5 bases). Trimming left V 5 bases short and J 5 bases short, with 16 bases between. The CDR3 is made up of 14 amino acids. Germline-derived CDR1 and CDR2 are SGHTA and FQGNSA. The CDR3: CASSPRLLGHEQYV. In DNA, the CDR3 is TGTGCCAGCAGCCCGAGACTACTGGGTCACGAGCAGTACGTC.

V is TRBV11-2 and J is TRBJ2-3; 10 bases are a match to TRBD2. J lost 5 bases, V lost 3 bases, and 2 bases had no gene match. The CDR3 loop spans 14 amino acids. Germline CDR1 SGHAT, CDR2 FQNNGV. CDR3 DNA sequence: TGTGCCAGCAGCTTCCGGACTAGCGGAGATACGCAGTATTTT. Protein sequence: CASSFRTSGDTQYF.

This clonotype was found a few times. This rearrangement joins TRBV21-1 to TRBJ1-3. TRBV21-1 has pseudogene status. There are 15 residues in the CDR3. CDR3 coding DNA: TGTGCCAGCAGCAGGCCGGAGAGCTCTGGAAACACCATATATTTT. This gives the protein CASSRPESSGNTIYF.

This clonotype was counted between two and nine times. The chain couples TRBV4-3 to TRBJ1-6; maybe TRBD1 (5 bases). V was pared by 1 base and J by 6 bases, with 7 bases between. The germline V gene has CDR1 LGHNA and CDR2 YSLEER. This CDR3 is built from 14 residues. For the CDR3, the DNA is TGCGCCAGCAGCCAAGGGCAGGGTAATTCACCCCTCCACTTT. It is translated as CASSQGQGNSPLHF.